These T cell receptor beta chains were read from a single sample in a study of T cell responses to AZD1222 COVID-19 vaccine. The method was immunoSEQ multiplex PCR; TCRdb's version includes in-frame clones alone and lacks a portion of them. The sample includes 80,000 to 130,000 clones, approximately 87% of them seen just once. Source: peripheral blood, taken on day 0 of AZD1222 vaccination. Receptors originate from an adult in good health. CDR3s include the opening cysteine and the closing phenylalanine or tryptophan. A D gene is named only where the DNA matches it firmly. Clone size, where shown, is once, few, many, or a class for clones that have expanded.

CDR3nt	CDR3aa	d_gene	j_gene	v_gene	abundance
TGTGCCTGGGGGAGACAGGCTGGAGGGCCCCAGCATTTT	CAWGRQAGGPQHF	.	TRBJ1-5	TRBV30	.
TGTGCCAGTAGTAATGGGTTCGACGAGCAGTTCTTC	CASSNGFDEQFF	.	TRBJ2-1	TRBV19	.
TGTGCCAGTAGTTCGCTCTCCTACAATGAGCAGTTCTTC	CASSSLSYNEQFF	.	TRBJ2-1	TRBV19	.
TGTGCCAGCAGCTTGAGGGGTGCCGGAAATGAAAAACTGTTTTTT	CASSLRGAGNEKLFF	.	TRBJ1-4	TRBV5-4	.
TGTGCCAGCAGTTTAGTCGGTATTGAGCAGTTCTTC	CASSLVGIEQFF	.	TRBJ2-1	TRBV12-3/TRBV12-4	.
TGTGCCAGCAGCTTAGCGGTCAGGGGTGAAAAACTGTTTTTT	CASSLAVRGEKLFF	.	TRBJ1-4	TRBV7-6	once
TGTGCCAGCAGCCGGAGACAGCAAGATACGCAGTATTTT	CASSRRQQDTQYF	.	TRBJ2-3	TRBV7-3	.
TGTGCCAGCAGCCGAGGGCAGGCGGGGCCGAAGGGAGAGCAGTTCTTC	CASSRGQAGPKGEQFF	.	TRBJ2-1	TRBV7-8	few
TGTGCCTGCAGTCGATTGTACAATGAGCAGTTCTTC	CACSRLYNEQFF	.	TRBJ2-1	TRBV28	.
TGTGCCAGCAGTTTCGCAGGCTATGGCTACACCTTC	CASSFAGYGYTF	.	TRBJ1-2	TRBV12-3/TRBV12-4	.
TGTGCTAGCAGCCCCTTTGGGGGGGCCAGCGGGGAGCTGTTTTTT	CASSPFGGASGELFF	.	TRBJ2-2	TRBV7-7	once
TGTGCCAGCAGCCACGCCTGGAACACTGAAGCTTTCTTT	CASSHAWNTEAFF	.	TRBJ1-1	TRBV7-9	.
TGTGCCAGCAGCCTAATTGACACGAACACCGGGGAGCTGTTTTTT	CASSLIDTNTGELFF	.	TRBJ2-2	TRBV14	.
TGCAGTGCCGTCGAGCACATTCAGTACTTC	CSAVEHIQYF	.	TRBJ2-4	TRBV20-1	.
TGCGCCAGCAGCCAAGATTTTGGCCTACCCAATCAGCCCCAGCATTTT	CASSQDFGLPNQPQHF	.	TRBJ1-5	TRBV4-3	.
TGTGCCAGCAGTTTTTGGCGGGGGGTTGGCACGCAGTATTTT	CASSFWRGVGTQYF	TRBD2	TRBJ2-3	TRBV27	.